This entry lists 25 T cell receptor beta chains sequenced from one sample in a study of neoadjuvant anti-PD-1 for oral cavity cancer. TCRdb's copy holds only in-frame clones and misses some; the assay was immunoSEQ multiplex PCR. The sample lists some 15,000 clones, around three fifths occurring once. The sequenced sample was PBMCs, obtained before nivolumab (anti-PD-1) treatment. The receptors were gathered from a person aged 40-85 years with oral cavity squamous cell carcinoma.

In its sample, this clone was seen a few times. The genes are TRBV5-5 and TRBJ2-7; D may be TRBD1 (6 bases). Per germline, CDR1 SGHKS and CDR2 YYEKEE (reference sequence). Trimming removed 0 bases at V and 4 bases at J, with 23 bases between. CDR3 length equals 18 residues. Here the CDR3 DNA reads TGTGCCAGCAGCTTGGCCAGGTTTGGGGCAGGGGAGCGATACGAGCAGTACTTC. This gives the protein CASSLARFGAGERYEQYF.

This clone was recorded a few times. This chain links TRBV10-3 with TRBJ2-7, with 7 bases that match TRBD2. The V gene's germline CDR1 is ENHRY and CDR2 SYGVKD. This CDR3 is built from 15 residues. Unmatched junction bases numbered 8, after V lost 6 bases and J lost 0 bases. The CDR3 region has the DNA TGTGCCATCAGCCGGGAGACTAGCCTCTCCTACGAGCAGTACTTC. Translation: CAISRETSLSYEQYF.

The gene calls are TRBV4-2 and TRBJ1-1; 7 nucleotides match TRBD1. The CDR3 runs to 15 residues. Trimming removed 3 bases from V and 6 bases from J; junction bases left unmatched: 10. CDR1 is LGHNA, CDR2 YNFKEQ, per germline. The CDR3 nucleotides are TGTGCCAGCAGCCAGGAGGACAGGTTATACCCTGAAGCTTTCTTT. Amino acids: CASSQEDRLYPEAFF.

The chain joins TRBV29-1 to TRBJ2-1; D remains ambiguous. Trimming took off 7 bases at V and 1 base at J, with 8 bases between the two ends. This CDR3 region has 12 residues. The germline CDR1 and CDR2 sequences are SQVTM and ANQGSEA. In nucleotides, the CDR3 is TGCAGCGCCAGGTTGTCCTACAATGAGCAGTTCTTC. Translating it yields CSARLSYNEQFF.

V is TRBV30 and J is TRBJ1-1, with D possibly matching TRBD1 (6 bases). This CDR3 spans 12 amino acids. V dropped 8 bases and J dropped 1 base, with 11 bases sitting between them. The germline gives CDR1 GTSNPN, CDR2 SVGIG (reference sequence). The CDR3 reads CARGQQNTEAFF. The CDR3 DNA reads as TGTGCCCGGGGACAACAGAACACTGAAGCTTTCTTT.

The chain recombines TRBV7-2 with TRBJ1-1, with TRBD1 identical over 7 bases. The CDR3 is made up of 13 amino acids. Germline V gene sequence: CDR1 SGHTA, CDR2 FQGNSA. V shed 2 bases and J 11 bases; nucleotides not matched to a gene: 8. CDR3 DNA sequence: TGTGCCAGCAGCTTATTACAGGGGAAATTGGCTTTCTTT. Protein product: CASSLLQGKLAFF.

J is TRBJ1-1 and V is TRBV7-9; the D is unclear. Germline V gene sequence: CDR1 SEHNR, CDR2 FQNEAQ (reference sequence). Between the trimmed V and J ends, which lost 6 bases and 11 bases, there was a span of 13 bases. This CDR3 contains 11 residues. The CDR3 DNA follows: TGTGCCAGCAGTATCGACCTTGTTGCTTTCTTT. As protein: CASSIDLVAFF.

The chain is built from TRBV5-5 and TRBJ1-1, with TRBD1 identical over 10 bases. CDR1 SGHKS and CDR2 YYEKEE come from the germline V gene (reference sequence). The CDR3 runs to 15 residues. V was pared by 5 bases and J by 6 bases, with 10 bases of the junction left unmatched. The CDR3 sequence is CASRPPGQGTPEAFF. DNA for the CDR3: TGTGCCAGCAGACCTCCGGGACAGGGGACTCCTGAAGCTTTCTTT.

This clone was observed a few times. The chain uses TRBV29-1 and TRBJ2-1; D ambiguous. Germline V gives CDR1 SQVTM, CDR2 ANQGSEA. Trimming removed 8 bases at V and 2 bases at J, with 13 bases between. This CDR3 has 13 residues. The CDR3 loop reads CSLRVKTYNEQFF. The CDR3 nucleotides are TGCAGCCTCCGGGTCAAAACCTACAATGAGCAGTTCTTC.

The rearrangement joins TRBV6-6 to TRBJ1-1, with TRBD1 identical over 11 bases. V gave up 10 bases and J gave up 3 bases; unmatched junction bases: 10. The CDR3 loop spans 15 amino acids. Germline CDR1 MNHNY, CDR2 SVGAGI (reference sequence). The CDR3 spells CATRDRGLSYTEAFF. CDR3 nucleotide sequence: TGTGCCACCCGGGACAGGGGGTTGTCGTACACTGAAGCTTTCTTT.

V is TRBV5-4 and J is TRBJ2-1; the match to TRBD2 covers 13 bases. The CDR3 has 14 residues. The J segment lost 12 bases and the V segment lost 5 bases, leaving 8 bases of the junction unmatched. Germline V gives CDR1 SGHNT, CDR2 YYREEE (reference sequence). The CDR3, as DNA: TGTGCCAGCAGGGCCCGGACTAGCGGGAGTTGGCAGTTCTTC. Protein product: CASRARTSGSWQFF.

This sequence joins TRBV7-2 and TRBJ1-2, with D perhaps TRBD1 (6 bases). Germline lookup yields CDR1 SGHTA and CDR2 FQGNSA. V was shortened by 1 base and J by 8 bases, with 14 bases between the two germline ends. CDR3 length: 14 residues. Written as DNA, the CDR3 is TGTGCCAGCAGCTTAGAACAGGGAGCGGGCGGCTACACCTTC. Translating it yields CASSLEQGAGGYTF.

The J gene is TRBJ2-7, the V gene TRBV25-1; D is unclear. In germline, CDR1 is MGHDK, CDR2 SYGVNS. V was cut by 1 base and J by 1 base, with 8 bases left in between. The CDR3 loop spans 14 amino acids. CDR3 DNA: TGTGCCAGCAGTGAATGGGCAGGTTCCTACGAGCAGTACTTC. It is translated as CASSEWAGSYEQYF.

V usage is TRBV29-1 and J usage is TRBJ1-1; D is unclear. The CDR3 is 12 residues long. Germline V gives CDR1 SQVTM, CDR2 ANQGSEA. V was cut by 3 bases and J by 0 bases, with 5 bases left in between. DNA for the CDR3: TGCAGCGTTGACAGGATGAACACTGAAGCTTTCTTT. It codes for CSVDRMNTEAFF.

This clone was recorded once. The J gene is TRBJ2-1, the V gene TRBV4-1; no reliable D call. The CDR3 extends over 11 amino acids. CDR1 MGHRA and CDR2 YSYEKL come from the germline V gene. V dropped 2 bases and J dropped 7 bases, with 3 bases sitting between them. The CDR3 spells CASSQLNEQFF. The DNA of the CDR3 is TGCGCCAGCAGCCAATTAAATGAGCAGTTCTTC.

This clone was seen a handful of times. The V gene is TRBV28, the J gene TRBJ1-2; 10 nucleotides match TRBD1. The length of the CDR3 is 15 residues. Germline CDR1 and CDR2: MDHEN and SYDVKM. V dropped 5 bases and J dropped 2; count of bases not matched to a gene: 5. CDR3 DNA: TGTGCCAGCAGTCGACCGACAGGGGGCAACTATGGCTACACCTTC. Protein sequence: CASSRPTGGNYGYTF.

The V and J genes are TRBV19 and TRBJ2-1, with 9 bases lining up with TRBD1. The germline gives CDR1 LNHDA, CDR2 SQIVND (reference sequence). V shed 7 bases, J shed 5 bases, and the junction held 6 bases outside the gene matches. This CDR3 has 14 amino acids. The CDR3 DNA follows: TGTGCCAGTAACCTAGGGACAGGGAACAATGAGCAGTTCTTC. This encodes CASNLGTGNNEQFF.

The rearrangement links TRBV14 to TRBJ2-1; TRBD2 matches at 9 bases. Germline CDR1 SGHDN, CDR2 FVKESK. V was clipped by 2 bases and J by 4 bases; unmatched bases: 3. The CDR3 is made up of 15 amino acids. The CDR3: CASSQRLAGYNEQFF. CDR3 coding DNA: TGTGCCAGCAGCCAACGCCTAGCGGGGTACAATGAGCAGTTCTTC.

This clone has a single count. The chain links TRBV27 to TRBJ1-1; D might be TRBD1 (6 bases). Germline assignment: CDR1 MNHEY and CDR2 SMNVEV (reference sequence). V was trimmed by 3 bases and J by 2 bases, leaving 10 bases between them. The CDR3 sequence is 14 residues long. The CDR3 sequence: CASSLKGGNTEAFF. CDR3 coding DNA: TGTGCCAGCAGTTTGAAGGGGGGAAACACTGAAGCTTTCTTT.

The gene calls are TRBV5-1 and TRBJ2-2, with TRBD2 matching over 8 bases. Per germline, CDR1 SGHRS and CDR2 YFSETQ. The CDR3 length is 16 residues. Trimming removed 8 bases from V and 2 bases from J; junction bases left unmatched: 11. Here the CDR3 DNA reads TGCGCCAGTGCCAGGGAGCGGGGGACCAACACCGGGGAGCTGTTTTTT. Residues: CASARERGTNTGELFF.

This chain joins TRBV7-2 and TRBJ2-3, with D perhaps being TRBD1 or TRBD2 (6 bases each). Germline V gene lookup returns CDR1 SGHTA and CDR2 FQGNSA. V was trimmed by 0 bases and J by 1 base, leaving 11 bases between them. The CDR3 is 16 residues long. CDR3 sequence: CASSLAGGPGTDTQYF. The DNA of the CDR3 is TGTGCCAGCAGCTTAGCAGGGGGGCCAGGCACAGATACGCAGTATTTT.

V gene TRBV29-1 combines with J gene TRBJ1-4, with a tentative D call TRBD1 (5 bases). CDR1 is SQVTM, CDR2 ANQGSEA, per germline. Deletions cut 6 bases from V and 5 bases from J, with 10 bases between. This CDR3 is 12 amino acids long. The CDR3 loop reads CSVRQRNEKLFF. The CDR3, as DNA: TGCAGCGTACGACAGAGGAATGAAAAACTGTTTTTT.

The CDR3 sequence: CASRDRGGSPLHF. In DNA, the CDR3 is TGTGCCAGTAGGGACAGGGGAGGTTCACCCCTCCACTTT. The V call is TRBV19, the J call TRBJ1-6, with TRBD1 matching over 9 bases. CDR1 and CDR2 (germline): LNHDA, SQIVND (reference sequence). The V segment lost 6 bases and the J segment 9 bases; nucleotides outside the gene matches: 3. There are 13 residues in the CDR3.

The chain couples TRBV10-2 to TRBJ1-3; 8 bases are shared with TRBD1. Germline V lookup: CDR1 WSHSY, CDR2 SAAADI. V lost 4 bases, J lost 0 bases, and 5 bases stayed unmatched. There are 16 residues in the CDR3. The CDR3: CASSGQGTGSGNTIYF. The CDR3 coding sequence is TGCGCCAGCAGTGGACAGGGGACAGGCTCTGGAAACACCATATATTTT.

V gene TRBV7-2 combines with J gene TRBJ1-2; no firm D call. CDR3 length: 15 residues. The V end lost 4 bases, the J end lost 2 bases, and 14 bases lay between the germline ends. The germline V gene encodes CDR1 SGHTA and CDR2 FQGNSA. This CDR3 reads CASSSRPTPNYGYTF. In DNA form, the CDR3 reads TGTGCCAGCAGCTCTAGACCGACACCGAACTATGGCTACACCTTC.